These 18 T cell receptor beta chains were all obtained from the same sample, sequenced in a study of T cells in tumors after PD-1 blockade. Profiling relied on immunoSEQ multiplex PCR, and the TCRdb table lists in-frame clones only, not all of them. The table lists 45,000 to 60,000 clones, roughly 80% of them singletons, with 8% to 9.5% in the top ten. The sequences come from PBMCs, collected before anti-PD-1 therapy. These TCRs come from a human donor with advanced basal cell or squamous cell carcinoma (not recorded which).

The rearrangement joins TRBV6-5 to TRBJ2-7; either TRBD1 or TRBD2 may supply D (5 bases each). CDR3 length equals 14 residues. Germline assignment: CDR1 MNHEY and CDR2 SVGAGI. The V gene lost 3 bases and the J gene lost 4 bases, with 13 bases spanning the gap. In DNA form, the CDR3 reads TGTGCCAGCAGTTATCGGGGCAATGCTTACGAGCAGTACTTC. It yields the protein CASSYRGNAYEQYF.

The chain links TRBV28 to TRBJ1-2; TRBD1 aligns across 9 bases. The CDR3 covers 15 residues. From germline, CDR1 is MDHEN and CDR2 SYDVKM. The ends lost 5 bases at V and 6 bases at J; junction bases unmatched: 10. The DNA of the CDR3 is TGTGCCAGCAGTACCCTCCGGGACAGGGAGGATGGCTACACCTTC. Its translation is CASSTLRDREDGYTF.

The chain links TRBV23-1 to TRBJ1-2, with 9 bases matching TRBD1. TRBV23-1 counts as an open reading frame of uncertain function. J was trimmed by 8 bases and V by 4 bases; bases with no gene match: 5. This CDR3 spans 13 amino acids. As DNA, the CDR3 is TGCGCCAGCAGTCGAAGGACAGGGGTCGGCTACACCTTC. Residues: CASSRRTGVGYTF.

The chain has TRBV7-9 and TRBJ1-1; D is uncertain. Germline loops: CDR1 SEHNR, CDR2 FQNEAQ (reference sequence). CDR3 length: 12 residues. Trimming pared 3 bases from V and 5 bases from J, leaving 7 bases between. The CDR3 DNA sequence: TGTGCCAGCAGCTTGTGGGGTACTGAAGCTTTCTTT. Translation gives CASSLWGTEAFF.

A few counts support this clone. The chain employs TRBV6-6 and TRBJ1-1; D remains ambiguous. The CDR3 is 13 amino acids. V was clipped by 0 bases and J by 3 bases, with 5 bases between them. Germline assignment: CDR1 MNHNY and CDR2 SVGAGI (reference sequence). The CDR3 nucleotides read TGTGCCAGCAGTTACTCGCCGGACACTGAAGCTTTCTTT. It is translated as CASSYSPDTEAFF.

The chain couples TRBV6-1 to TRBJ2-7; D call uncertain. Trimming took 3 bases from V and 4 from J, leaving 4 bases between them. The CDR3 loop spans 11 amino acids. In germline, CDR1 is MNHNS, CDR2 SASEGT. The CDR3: CASSDEYEQYF. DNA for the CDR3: TGTGCCAGCAGTGACGAGTACGAGCAGTACTTC.

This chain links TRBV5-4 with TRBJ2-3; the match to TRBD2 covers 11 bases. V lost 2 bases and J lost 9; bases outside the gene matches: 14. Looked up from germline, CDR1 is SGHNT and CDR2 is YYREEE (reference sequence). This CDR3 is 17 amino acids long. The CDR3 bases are TGTGCCAGCAGCTTAATGACTAGCGGGGCCACGGCGGGGACGCAGTATTTT. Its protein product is CASSLMTSGATAGTQYF.

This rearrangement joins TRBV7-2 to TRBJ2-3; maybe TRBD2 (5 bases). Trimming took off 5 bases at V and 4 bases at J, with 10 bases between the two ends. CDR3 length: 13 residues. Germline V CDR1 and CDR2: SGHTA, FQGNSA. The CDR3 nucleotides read TGTGCCAGCAGCCCCCAAGCGGCAGATACGCAGTATTTT. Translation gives CASSPQAADTQYF.

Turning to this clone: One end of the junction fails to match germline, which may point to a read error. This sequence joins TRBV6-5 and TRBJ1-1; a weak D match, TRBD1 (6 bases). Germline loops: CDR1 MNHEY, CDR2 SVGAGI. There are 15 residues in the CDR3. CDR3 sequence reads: CAGSLNLQGNTEAFF. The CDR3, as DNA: TGTGCCGGCAGCCTAAATTTACAGGGGAACACTGAAGCTTTCTTT.

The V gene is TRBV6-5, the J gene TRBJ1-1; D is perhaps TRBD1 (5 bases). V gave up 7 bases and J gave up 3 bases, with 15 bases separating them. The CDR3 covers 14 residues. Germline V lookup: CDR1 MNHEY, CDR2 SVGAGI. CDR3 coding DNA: TGTGCCAGCACGAGAGGGGATAGGTACACTGAAGCTTTCTTT. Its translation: CASTRGDRYTEAFF.

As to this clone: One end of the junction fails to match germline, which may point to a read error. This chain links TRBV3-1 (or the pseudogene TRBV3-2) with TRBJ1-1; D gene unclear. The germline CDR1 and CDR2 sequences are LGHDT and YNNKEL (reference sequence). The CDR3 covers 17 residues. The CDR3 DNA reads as TGTGCCAGCAGCGAAGAGTTCTCTTCTTTGGGCCCGACTGAAGCTTTCTTT. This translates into CASSEEFSSLGPTEAFF.

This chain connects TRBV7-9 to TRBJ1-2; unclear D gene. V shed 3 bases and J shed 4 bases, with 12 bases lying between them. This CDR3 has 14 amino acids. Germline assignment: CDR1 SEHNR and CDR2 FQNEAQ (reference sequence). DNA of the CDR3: TGTGCCAGCAGCTTCGACACAGATGTCTATGGCTACACCTTC. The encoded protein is CASSFDTDVYGYTF.

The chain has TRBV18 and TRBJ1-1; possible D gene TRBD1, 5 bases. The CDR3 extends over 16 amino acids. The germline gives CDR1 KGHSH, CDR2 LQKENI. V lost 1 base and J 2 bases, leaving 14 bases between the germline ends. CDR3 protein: CASSPRGLKTNTEAFF. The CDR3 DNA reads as TGTGCCAGCTCACCACGGGGACTTAAGACTAACACTGAAGCTTTCTTT.

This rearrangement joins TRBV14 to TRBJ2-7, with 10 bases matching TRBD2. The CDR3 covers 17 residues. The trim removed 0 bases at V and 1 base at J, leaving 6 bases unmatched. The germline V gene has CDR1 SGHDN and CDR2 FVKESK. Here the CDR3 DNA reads TGTGCCAGCAGCCAAGATCGGGCTAGCGGGAGTTCCTACGAGCAGTACTTC. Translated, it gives CASSQDRASGSSYEQYF.

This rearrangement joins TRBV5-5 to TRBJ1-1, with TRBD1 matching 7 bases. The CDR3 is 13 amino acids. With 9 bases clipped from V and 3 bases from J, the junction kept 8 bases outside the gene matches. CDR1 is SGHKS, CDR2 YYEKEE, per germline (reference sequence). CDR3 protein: CATMTGLDTEAFF. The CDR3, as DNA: TGTGCCACCATGACAGGGCTTGACACTGAAGCTTTCTTT.

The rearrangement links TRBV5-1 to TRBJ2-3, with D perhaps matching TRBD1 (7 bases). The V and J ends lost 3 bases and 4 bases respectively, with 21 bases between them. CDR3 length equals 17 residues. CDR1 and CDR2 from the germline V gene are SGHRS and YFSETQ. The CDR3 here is CASSSYRGGAGPDTQYF. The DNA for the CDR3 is TGCGCCAGCAGCTCCTACAGGGGAGGCGCGGGACCAGATACGCAGTATTTT.

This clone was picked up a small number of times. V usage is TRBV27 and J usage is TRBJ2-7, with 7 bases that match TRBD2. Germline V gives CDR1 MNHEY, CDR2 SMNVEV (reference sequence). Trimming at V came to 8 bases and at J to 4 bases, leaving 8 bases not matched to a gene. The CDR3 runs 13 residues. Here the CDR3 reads CASRDLAAYEQYF. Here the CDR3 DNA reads TGTGCCAGCCGAGATCTAGCGGCATACGAGCAGTACTTC.

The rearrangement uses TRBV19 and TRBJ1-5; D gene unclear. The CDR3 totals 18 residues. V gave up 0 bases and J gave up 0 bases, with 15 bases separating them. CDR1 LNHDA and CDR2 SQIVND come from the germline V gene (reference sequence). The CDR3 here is CASSIDPIGEYSNQPQHF. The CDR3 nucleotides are TGTGCCAGTAGTATAGACCCGATAGGAGAGTATAGCAATCAGCCCCAGCATTTT. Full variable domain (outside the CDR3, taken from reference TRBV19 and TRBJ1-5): DGGITQSPKYLFRKEGQNVTLSCEQNLNHDAMYWYRQDPGQGLRLIYYSQIVNDFQKGDIAEGYSVSREKKESFPLTVTSAQKNPTAFYLCASSIDPIGEYSNQPQHFGDGTRLSIL.